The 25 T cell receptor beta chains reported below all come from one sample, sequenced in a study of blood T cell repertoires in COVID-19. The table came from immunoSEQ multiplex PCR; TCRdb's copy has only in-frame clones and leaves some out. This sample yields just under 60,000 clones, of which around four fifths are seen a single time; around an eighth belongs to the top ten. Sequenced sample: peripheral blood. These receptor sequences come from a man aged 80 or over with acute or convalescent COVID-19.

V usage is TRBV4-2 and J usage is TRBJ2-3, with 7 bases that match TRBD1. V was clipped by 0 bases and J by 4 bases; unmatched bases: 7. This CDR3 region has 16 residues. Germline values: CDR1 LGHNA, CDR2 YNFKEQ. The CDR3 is CASSQDPGGEADTQYF. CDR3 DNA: TGTGCCAGCAGCCAAGATCCAGGGGGAGAGGCAGATACGCAGTATTTT.

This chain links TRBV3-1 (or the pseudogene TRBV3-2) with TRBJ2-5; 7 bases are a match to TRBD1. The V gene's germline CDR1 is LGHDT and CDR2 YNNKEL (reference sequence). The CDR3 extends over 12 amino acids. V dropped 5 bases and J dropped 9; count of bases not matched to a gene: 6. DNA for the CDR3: TGTGCCAGCAGCTGGACAGGTGAACCCCAGTACTTC. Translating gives CASSWTGEPQYF.

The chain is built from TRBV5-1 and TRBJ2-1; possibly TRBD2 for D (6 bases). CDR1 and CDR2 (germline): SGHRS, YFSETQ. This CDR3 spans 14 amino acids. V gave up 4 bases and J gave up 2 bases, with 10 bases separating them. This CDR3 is CASSRDSAYNEQFF. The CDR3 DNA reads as TGCGCCAGCAGCCGGGACTCCGCCTACAATGAGCAGTTCTTC.

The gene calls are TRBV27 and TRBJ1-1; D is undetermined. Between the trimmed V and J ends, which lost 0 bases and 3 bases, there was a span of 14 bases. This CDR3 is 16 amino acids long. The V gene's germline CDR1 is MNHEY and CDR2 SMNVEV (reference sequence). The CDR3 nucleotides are TGTGCCAGCAGTTTATCGCAGCCCAGGTGGGACACTGAAGCTTTCTTT. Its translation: CASSLSQPRWDTEAFF.

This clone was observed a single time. This CDR3 reads CASSSPFQGTDTQYF. The CDR3 coding sequence is TGTGCCAGCAGCTCCCCATTCCAGGGCACAGATACGCAGTATTTT. This chain uses TRBV7-2 with TRBJ2-3; D remains unclear. With 4 bases removed from V and 1 base from J, the gap between germline ends came to 12 bases. Per germline, CDR1 SGHTA and CDR2 FQGNSA. This CDR3 has 15 amino acids.

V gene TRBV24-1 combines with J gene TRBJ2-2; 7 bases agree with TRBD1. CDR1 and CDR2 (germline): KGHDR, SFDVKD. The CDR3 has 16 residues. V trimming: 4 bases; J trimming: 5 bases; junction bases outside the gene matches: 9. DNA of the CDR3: TGTGCCACCAGTGACTGGGACAGAGGAGTTACCGGGGAGCTGTTTTTT. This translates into CATSDWDRGVTGELFF.

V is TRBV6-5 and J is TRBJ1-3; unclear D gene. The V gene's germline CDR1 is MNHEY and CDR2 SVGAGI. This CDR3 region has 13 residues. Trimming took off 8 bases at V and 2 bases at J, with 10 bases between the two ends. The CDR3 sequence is CASRPGAGNTIYF. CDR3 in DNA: TGTGCCAGCCGTCCAGGTGCTGGAAACACCATATATTTT.

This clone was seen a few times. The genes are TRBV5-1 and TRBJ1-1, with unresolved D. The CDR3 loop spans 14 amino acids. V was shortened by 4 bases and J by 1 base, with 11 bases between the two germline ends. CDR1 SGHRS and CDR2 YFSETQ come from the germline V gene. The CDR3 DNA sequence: TGCGCCAGCAGCCCCTGGACTGGGAACACTGAAGCTTTCTTT. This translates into CASSPWTGNTEAFF.

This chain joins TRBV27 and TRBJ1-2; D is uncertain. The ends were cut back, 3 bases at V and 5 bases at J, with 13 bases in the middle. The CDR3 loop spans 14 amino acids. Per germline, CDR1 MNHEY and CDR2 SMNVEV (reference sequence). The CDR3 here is CASSFTPTTYGYTF. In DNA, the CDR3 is TGTGCCAGCAGTTTCACGCCGACGACTTATGGCTACACCTTC.

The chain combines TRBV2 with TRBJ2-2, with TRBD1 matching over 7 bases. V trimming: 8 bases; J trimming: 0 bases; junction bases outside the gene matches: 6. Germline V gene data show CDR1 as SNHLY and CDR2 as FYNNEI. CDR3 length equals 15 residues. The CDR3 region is CASARTGANTGELFF. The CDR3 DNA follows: TGTGCCAGCGCCCGGACAGGCGCGAACACCGGGGAGCTGTTTTTT.

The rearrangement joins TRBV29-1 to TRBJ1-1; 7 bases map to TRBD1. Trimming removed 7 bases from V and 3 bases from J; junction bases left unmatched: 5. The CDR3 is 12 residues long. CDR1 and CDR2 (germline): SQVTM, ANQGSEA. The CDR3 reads CSGLDRDTEAFF. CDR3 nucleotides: TGCAGCGGATTAGACAGGGACACTGAAGCTTTCTTT.

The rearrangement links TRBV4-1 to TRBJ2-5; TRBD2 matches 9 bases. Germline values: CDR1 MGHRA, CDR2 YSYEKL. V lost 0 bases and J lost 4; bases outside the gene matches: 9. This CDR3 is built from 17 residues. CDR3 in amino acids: CASSQEVSGGTLETQYF. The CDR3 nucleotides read TGCGCCAGCAGCCAAGAAGTAAGCGGGGGGACTTTAGAGACCCAGTACTTC.

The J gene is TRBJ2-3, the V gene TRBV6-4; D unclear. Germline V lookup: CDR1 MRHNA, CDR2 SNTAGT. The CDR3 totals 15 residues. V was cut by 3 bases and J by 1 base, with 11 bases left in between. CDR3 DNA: TGTGCCAGCAGTGAGCGAGGAGACGGCACAGATACGCAGTATTTT. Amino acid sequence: CASSERGDGTDTQYF.

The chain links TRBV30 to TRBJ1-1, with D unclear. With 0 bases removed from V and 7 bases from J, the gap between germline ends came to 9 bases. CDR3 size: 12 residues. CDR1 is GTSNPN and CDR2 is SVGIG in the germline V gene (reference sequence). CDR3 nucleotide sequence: TGTGCCTGGAGTGTACGGGGTGATGAAGCTTTCTTT. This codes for CAWSVRGDEAFF.

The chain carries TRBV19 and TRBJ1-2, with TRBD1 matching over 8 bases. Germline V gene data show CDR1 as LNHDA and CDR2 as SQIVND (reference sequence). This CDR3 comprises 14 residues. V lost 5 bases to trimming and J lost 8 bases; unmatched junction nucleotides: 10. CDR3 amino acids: CASSPRTGIKGYTF. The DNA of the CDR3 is TGTGCCAGTAGTCCCCGGACAGGGATTAAAGGCTACACCTTC.

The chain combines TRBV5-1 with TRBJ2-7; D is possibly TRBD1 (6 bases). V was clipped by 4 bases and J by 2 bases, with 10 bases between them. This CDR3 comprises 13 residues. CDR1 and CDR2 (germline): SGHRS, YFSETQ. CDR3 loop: CASSQGTTYEQYF. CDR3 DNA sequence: TGCGCCAGCAGCCAAGGGACAACCTACGAGCAGTACTTC.

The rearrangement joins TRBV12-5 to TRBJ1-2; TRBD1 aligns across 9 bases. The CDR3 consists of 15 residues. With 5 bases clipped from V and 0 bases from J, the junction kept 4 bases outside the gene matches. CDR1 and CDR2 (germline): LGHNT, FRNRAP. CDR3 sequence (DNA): TGTGCTAGTGGTCGGGACAGGGCAGCTAACTATGGCTACACCTTC. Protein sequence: CASGRDRAANYGYTF.

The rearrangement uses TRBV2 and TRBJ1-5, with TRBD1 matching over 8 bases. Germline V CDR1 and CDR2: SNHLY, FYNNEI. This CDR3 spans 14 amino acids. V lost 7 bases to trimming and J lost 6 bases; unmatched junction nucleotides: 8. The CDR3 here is CASNPTGARQPQHF. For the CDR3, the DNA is TGTGCCAGCAACCCGACAGGGGCACGTCAGCCCCAGCATTTT.

CDR3 sequence reads: CASSGGQGYTEAFF. The CDR3 coding sequence is TGTGCCAGCAGCGGAGGACAGGGGTACACTGAAGCTTTCTTT. The chain carries TRBV13 and TRBJ1-1; 9 bases align to TRBD1. The junction had 4 bases not matched to a gene; V was cut back by 5 bases and J by 3 bases. CDR3 size: 14 residues. The germline V gene encodes CDR1 PRHDT and CDR2 FYEKMQ (reference sequence).

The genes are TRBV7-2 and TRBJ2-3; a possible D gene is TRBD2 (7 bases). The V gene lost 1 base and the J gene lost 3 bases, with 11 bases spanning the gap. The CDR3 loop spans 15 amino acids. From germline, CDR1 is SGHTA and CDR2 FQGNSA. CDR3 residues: CASSLDRGATDTQYF. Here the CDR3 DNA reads TGTGCCAGCAGCTTAGACCGGGGGGCAACAGATACGCAGTATTTT.

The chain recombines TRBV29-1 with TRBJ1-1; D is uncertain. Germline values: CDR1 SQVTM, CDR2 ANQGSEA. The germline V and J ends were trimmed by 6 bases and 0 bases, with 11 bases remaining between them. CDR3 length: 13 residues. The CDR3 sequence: CSVRPPMNTEAFF. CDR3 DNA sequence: TGCAGCGTGCGGCCACCAATGAACACTGAAGCTTTCTTT.

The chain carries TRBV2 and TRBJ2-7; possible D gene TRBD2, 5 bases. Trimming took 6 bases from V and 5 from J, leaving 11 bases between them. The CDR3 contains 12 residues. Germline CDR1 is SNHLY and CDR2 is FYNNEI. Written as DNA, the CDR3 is TGTGCCAGCAGGGTAAGCGGTCACGAGCAGTACTTC. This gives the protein CASRVSGHEQYF.

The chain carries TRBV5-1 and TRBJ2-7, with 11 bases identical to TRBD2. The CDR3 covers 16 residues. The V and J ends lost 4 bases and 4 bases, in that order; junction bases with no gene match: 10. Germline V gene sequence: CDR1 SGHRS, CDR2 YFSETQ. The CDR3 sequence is CASSPTGLAATYEQYF. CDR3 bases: TGCGCCAGCAGCCCGACGGGACTAGCGGCTACGTACGAGCAGTACTTC.

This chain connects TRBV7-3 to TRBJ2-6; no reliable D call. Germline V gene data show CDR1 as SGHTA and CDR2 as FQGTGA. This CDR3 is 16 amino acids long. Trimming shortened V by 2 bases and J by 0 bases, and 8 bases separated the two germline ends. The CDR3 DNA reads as TGTGCCAGCAGCTTAGGCATTTTCTCTGGGGCCAACGTCCTGACTTTC. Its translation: CASSLGIFSGANVLTF.

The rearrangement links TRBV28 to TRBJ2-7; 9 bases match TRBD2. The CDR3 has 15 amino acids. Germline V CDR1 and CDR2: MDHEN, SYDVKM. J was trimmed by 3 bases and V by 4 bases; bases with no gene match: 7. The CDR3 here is CASSSPGTSRYEQYF. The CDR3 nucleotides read TGTGCCAGCAGTTCCCCCGGGACTAGCCGCTACGAGCAGTACTTC.